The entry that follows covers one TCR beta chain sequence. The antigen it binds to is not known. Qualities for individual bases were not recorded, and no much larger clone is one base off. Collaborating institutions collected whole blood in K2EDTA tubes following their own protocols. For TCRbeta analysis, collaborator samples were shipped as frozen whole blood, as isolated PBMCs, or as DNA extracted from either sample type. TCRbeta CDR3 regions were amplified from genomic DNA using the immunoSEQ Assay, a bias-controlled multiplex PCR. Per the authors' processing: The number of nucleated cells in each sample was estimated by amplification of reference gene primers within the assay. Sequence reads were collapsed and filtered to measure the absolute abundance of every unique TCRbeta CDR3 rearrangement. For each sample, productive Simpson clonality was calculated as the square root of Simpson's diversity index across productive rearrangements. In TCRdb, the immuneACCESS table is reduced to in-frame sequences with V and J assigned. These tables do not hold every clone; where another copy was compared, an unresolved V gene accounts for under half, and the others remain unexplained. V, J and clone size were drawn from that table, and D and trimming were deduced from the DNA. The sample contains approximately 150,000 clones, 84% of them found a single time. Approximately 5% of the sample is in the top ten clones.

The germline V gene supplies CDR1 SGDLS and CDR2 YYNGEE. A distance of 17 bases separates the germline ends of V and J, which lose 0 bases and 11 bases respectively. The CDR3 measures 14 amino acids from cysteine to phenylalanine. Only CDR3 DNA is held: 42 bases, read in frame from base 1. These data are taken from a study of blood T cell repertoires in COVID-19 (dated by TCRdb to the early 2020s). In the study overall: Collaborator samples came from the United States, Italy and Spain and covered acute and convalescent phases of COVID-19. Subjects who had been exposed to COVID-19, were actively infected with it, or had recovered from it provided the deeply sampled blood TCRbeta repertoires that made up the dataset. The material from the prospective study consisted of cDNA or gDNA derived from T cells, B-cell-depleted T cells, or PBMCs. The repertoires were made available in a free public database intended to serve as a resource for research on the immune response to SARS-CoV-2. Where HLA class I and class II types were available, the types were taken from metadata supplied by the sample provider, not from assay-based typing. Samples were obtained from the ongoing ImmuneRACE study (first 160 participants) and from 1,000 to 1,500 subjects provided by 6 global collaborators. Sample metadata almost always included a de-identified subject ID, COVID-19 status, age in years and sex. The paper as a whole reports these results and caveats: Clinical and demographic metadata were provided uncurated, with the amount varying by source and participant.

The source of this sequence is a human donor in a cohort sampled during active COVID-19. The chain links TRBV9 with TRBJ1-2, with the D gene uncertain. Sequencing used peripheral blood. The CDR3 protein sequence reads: CASSVEPGRSLYTF. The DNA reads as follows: TGTGCCAGCAGCGTAGAGCCAGGCCGCTCGTTGTACACCTTC. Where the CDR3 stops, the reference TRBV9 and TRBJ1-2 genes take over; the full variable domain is DSGVTQTPKHLITATGQRVTLRCSPRSGDLSVYWYQQSLDQGLQFLIQYYNGEERAKGNILERFSAQQFPDLHSELNLSSLELGDSALYFCASSVEPGRSLYTFGSGTRLTVV.